A selection of T cell receptor beta chains follows, all from one sample in a study of graft-versus-host responses after intestinal transplantation. Their recognized antigens are unknown. The method was immunoSEQ multiplex PCR; TCRdb's version includes in-frame clones alone and lacks a portion of them. The data show around 88,000 clones, around 90% seen once. The specimen comprised unstimulated CD8+ T cells sorted from spleen or lymph node cells, sampled before transplant. All receptors derive from a human donor who was the organ donor for an intestinal transplant. Both conserved end residues are part of each CDR3. The D gene is left open where the match is weak. Expanded clones are given a class, and other clones once, few, many or no size at all.

D	length	size	V	CDR3
-	13	-	TRBV4-1	CASSHSTYNEQFF
TRBD1	13	-	TRBV6-5	CASSYNRGYDYTF
TRBD2	12	-	TRBV10-3	CATSGRSDEQYF
TRBD1	12	-	TRBV13	CASSSDDREAFF
TRBD1	15	-	TRBV6-1	CASSDGTGYYPEAFF
-	16	-	TRBV6-5	CASSYASYSSTDTQYF
-	13	few	TRBV5-4	CASRPSDTGELFF
-	15	-	TRBV11-3	CASSLDGGGMNEQYF
-	13	-	TRBV5-1	CASSFTVNTEAFF
-	16	-	TRBV11-3	CASSLAYGSPTDTQYF
TRBD1	16	once	TRBV7-6	CASSPWTGTPLSEQYF
-	9	once	TRBV20-1	CSAGAKQFF
TRBD1	12	-	TRBV27	CASSRTGAEAFF
-	15	-	TRBV30	CAWSVGGGSWYGYTF
-	15	-	TRBV2	CASSEGVPTGYEQYF
-	13	-	TRBV4-1	CASSQDGLDGYTF
-	13	-	TRBV6-1	CASRILGQGDYTF
-	12	-	TRBV6-5	CAIADSYTEAFF
TRBD2	17	-	TRBV7-6	CASSLLFAGGPNNEQFF
-	13	-	TRBV6-5	CASSYGRDTEAFF
-	16	-	TRBV6-5	CASSYSLAGQINEQFF
TRBD1	14	-	TRBV5-5	CASSFGQGAAEAFF
-	14	few	TRBV11-1	CASSLVGNGSPLHF
-	12	-	TRBV19	CASSQGIYEQYF
-	13	-	TRBV7-6	CASATDSYNEQFF
TRBD1	14	-	TRBV19	CASRKQGVDTEAFF
-	15	-	TRBV7-9	CASSSYVGVAGELFF
TRBD2	15	-	TRBV6-4	CASSDGGGGTDTQYF
-	13	-	TRBV27	CASSLAGPRGYTF
-	15	-	TRBV7-3	CASSLAADYYNEQFF
-	15	-	TRBV5-6	CASSFAQSPNEKLFF
TRBD2	16	-	TRBV5-1	CASSDSGRVNTGELFF
-	14	-	TRBV5-4	CASSLGSSTDTQYF
-	13	-	TRBV7-3	CASSPDYHNEQFF
-	14	-	TRBV5-1	CASSLEGEGQPQHF
TRBD2	16	-	TRBV4-1	CASSPTGTSASDTQYF
-	10	-	TRBV29-1	CSVEWGEAFF
-	15	-	TRBV18	CASSPLVSPYYEQYF
-	15	-	TRBV5-1	CASSRGTASGNTIYF
TRBD1	14	-	TRBV6-1	CASRKRQGSEKLFF
-	14	-	TRBV4-1	CASSSADGADTQYF
TRBD1	16	once	TRBV28	CASSSSGGVYDTEAFF
-	15	-	TRBV2	CASNLGPATNEKLFF
-	15	once	TRBV7-9	CASSLTADNTGELFF
-	18	-	TRBV7-9	CASSLVSPTVSSTDTQYF
TRBD2	18	-	TRBV13	CASSPRTSGSFLSYEQYF
-	11	-	TRBV6-5	CASSYRDEQFF
-	15	-	TRBV7-2	CASSSFEGYRETQYF